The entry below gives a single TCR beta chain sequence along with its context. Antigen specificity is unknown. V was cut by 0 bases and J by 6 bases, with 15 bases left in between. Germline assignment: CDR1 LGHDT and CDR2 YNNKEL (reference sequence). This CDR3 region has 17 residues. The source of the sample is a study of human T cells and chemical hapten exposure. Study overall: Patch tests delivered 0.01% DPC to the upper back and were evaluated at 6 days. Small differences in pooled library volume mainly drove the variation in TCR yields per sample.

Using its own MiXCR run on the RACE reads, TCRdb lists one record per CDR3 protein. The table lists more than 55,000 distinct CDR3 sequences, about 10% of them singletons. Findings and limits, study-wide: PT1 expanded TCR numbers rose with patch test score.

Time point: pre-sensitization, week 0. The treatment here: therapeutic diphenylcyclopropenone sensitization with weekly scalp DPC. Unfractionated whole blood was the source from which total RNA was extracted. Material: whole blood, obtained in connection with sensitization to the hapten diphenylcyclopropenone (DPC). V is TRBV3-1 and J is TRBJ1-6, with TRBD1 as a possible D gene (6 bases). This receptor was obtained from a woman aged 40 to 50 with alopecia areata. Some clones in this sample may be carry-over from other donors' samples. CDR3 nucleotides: TGTGCCAGCAGCCAAGATCTCGCACAGGGCATTAATTCACCCCTCCACTTT. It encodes CASSQDLAQGINSPLHF.